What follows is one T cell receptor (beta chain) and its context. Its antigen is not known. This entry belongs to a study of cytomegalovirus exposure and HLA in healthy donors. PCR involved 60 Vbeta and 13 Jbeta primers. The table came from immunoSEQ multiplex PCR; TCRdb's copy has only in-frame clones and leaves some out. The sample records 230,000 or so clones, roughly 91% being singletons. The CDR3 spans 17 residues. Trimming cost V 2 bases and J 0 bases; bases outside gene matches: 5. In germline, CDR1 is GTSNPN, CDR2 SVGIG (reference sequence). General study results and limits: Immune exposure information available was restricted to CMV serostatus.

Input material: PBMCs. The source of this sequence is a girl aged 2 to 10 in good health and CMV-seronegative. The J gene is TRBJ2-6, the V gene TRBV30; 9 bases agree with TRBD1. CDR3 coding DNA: TGTGCCTGGAGTCCAGACAGGGGGAACTCTGGGGCCAACGTCCTGACTTTC. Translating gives CAWSPDRGNSGANVLTF.